This T cell receptor (beta chain) is drawn from a study of OX40 agonist ivuxolimab in advanced cancers. The ends were cut back, 1 base at V and 7 bases at J, with 14 bases in the middle. The CDR3 sequence is 14 residues long. Germline V gene lookup returns CDR1 SGHTS and CDR2 YDEGEE. Individuals having autoimmune disease history or systemic immunosuppression were not enrolled. The method was immunoSEQ multiplex PCR; TCRdb's version includes in-frame clones alone and lacks a portion of them. The sample lists tens of thousands of clones; roughly nine tenths were seen once. The chain recombines TRBV5-8 with TRBJ1-2, with D maybe TRBD1 (5 bases). The receptor's source is an adult with an advanced solid tumor such as melanoma, head and neck, liver or kidney cancer. Specimen: CD4+ or CD8+ T cells sorted from blood, collected in a trial of the OX40 agonist ivuxolimab. This CDR3 reads CASSLRSGWVGYTF. CDR3 DNA sequence: TGTGCCAGCAGCTTGAGGTCAGGGTGGGTTGGCTACACCTTC.